The 6 T cell receptor beta chains presented below share a single source sample, sequenced in a study of graft-versus-host responses after intestinal transplantation. These TCRs' antigens remain unknown. Using immunoSEQ multiplex PCR, the repertoire was profiled, and TCRdb retains in-frame clones only, with some absent. Of about 97,000 clones in the sample, 90% to 95% were seen once. Here the sequenced sample was unstimulated CD4+ T cells sorted from spleen or lymph node cells, taken before transplant. The source is a human donor who was the organ donor for an intestinal transplant.

The gene calls are TRBV18 and TRBJ1-1; no clear D gene. Trimming took off 6 bases at V and 0 bases at J, with 11 bases between the two ends. CDR1 and CDR2 from the germline V gene are KGHSH and LQKENI. The length of the CDR3 is 14 residues. The CDR3 DNA reads TGTGCCAGCTCCCTGGGAGGAATGAACACTGAAGCTTTCTTT. This sequence encodes CASSLGGMNTEAFF.

The chain carries TRBV7-2 and TRBJ2-7; D gene uncertain. Germline values: CDR1 SGHTA, CDR2 FQGNSA. This CDR3 is built from 13 residues. The germline V and J ends were trimmed by 5 bases and 3 bases, with 11 bases remaining between them. The DNA of the CDR3 is TGTGCCAGCAGCCCGCAGGTCGACTACGAGCAGTACTTC. This gives the protein CASSPQVDYEQYF.

The chain has TRBV10-3 and TRBJ2-3; TRBD1 is a possible D gene (6 bases). V lost 6 bases to trimming and J lost 2 bases, with 15 bases between them. CDR1 ENHRY and CDR2 SYGVKD come from the germline V gene. The CDR3 spans 15 residues. CDR3: CAIRSTGSYTDTQYF. CDR3 nucleotide sequence: TGTGCCATCAGATCGACAGGTTCTTACACAGATACGCAGTATTTT.

The rearrangement joins TRBV18 to TRBJ2-3, with 10 bases identical to TRBD1. Per the germline V gene, CDR1 is KGHSH and CDR2 is LQKENI. This CDR3 region has 15 residues. Trimming removed 3 bases from V and 5 bases from J; junction bases left unmatched: 5. The CDR3 loop reads CASSPRDRGEDTQYF. The CDR3 bases are TGTGCCAGCTCACCCCGGGACAGGGGTGAAGATACGCAGTATTTT.

The chain couples TRBV4-2 to TRBJ2-4, with 14 bases that match TRBD2. Trimming cost V 4 bases and J 1 base; bases outside gene matches: 12. The CDR3 loop spans 20 amino acids. In germline, CDR1 is LGHNA, CDR2 YNFKEQ. In DNA form, the CDR3 reads TGTGCCAGCAGCCCGGGGTACGGGACTAGCGGGGGATGGGCCAAAAACATTCAGTACTTC. Translation: CASSPGYGTSGGWAKNIQYF.

The gene calls are TRBV10-2 and TRBJ2-5; weak D call: TRBD2 (5 bases). CDR3 length: 15 amino acids. Germline CDR1 is WSHSY and CDR2 is SAAADI. Trimming stripped 4 bases from V and 1 base from J, with 13 bases between. The CDR3 reads CASSAPERFQETQYF. DNA of the CDR3: TGCGCCAGCAGTGCACCAGAGCGGTTCCAAGAGACCCAGTACTTC.